Listed here is a single T cell receptor beta chain. The data originate from a study of shared clonotypes between healthy human individuals. Replicate sorted-subset PCRs were loaded with 150 to 200 ng DNA, 29,000 or so T cell genomes. Sequencing was performed with immunoSEQ multiplex PCR; in TCRdb, only in-frame clones are kept and a portion is missing. The sample consists of about 1.5 million clones, roughly 97% of them appearing once. This CDR3 has 14 amino acids. Germline V gene lookup returns CDR1 LNHDA and CDR2 SQIVND (reference sequence). Trimming took 6 bases from V and 10 from J; bases not matched to a gene: 7.

This chain uses TRBV19 with TRBJ2-1; 12 bases map to TRBD2. The sequence was obtained from a man aged 30-40 years in good health. Material for sequencing was naive CD4+ T cells sorted from blood. As to subset: CD45RA+ positively selected. CDR3 sequence reads: CASSPRLAGDEQFF. The CDR3 DNA is TGTGCCAGTAGCCCTCGACTAGCGGGAGACGAGCAGTTCTTC.